These 10 T cell receptor beta chains were sequenced from one sample in a study of blood T cells in healthy people across ages. It was with a sample-barcoded 5' primer and a J-beta primer mix that a second PCR of roughly 7 to 12 cycles was run. TCRdb passed the 5' RACE reads through MiXCR, listing each CDR3 protein once. This table holds over 1,300,000 distinct CDR3 sequences, approximately 59% found once. Material for sequencing was blood. These TCRs come from a man aged 18 to 30 in good health.

This chain connects TRBV20-1 to TRBJ2-4; 7 bases are shared with TRBD1. The DNA end favors TRBJ2-7, so the J call may be wrong. Germline assignment: CDR1 DFQATT and CDR2 SNEGSKA (reference sequence). This CDR3 has 12 residues. CDR3 region: CSAGDSTYEQYF. In nucleotides, the CDR3 is TGCAGTGCTGGGGACAGTACGTACGAGCAGTACTTC.

This clonotype was picked up one time. This chain joins TRBV20-1 and TRBJ1-1; 10 bases fit TRBD1. The CDR3 consists of 18 residues. V shed 1 base, J shed 4 bases, and the junction held 15 bases outside the gene matches. Germline V CDR1 and CDR2: DFQATT, SNEGSKA (reference sequence). The DNA of the CDR3 is TGCAGTGCTAGAGCTCCAGAGGGACAGGGGTTCTGGCCCACTGAAGCTTTCTTT. This sequence encodes CSARAPEGQGFWPTEAFF.

This chain uses TRBV6-5 with TRBJ1-2; D is perhaps TRBD1 (5 bases). The germline CDR1 and CDR2 sequences are MNHEY and SVGAGI. The CDR3 consists of 13 residues. Trimming left V 0 bases short and J 11 bases short, with 13 bases between. The CDR3 coding sequence is TGTGCCAGCAGTTACTCTTGGTCTGAGGGGTACACCTTC. Translating gives CASSYSWSEGYTF.

The CDR3 sequence is CATAGSGRDETQYF. In DNA form, the CDR3 reads TGTGCCACGGCTGGCAGCGGGAGGGATGAGACCCAGTACTTC. The V call is TRBV24-1, the J call TRBJ2-5; TRBD2 aligns across 10 bases. Germline CDR1 KGHDR, CDR2 SFDVKD. J gave up 5 bases and V 10 bases, and 9 bases lay outside the gene matches. The CDR3 length is 14 residues.

The CDR3 sequence is CSAIPEQGRQPQHF. The CDR3 DNA is TGCAGTGCTATACCCGAACAGGGGCGTCAGCCCCAGCATTTT. V usage is TRBV20-1 and J usage is TRBJ1-5, with 7 positions matching TRBD1. Germline V gene lookup returns CDR1 DFQATT and CDR2 SNEGSKA (reference sequence). With V trimmed by 4 bases and J by 6 bases, 9 bases remained unmatched. The CDR3 is made up of 14 amino acids.

This clonotype showed up just a few times. The CDR3 sequence is CASSQELGSEQYF. The CDR3 region has the DNA TGTGCCAGCAGCCAAGAGTTAGGGAGTGAGCAGTACTTC. The chain employs TRBV14 and TRBJ2-4; the D gene is possibly TRBD2 (5 bases). This CDR3 contains 13 residues. Germline CDR1 is SGHDN and CDR2 is FVKESK. Trimming stripped 0 bases from V and 13 bases from J, with 13 bases between.

There are a few counts of this clonotype. This chain connects TRBV4-2 to TRBJ2-6; D gene ambiguous. The germline V and J ends were trimmed by 1 base and 2 bases, with 6 bases remaining between them. From germline, CDR1 is LGHNA and CDR2 YNFKEQ. The CDR3 is 15 amino acids. The CDR3: CASSQGGAGANVLTF. The CDR3 nucleotides read TGTGCCAGCAGCCAAGGGGGTGCTGGGGCCAACGTCCTGACTTTC.

Written as DNA, the CDR3 is TGCGCCAGCAGCCGACGTGACAGGGGGCCCTATTACGAGCAGTACTTC. Translated, it gives CASSRRDRGPYYEQYF. The chain joins TRBV5-1 to TRBJ2-7, with 10 bases fitting TRBD1. The CDR3 contains 16 residues. Germline trimming cut 4 bases from V and 4 bases from J; bases unmatched to any gene: 11. Germline CDR1 is SGHRS and CDR2 is YFSETQ.

This clonotype was seen once. The chain is built from TRBV2 and TRBJ2-7, with TRBD2 as a possible D gene (6 bases). The CDR3 contains 13 residues. V was cut by 8 bases and J by 3 bases, with 14 bases left in between. Germline CDR1 reads SNHLY; CDR2 reads FYNNEI. CDR3 region: CASQARGGYEQYF. The CDR3 nucleotides read TGTGCCAGCCAGGCTAGGGGAGGCTACGAGCAGTACTTC.

The genes are TRBV27 and TRBJ2-5; 15 bases are shared with TRBD2. V was clipped by 5 bases and J by 4 bases; unmatched bases: 8. Germline V gene lookup returns CDR1 MNHEY and CDR2 SMNVEV (reference sequence). The CDR3 length is 17 residues. CDR3 nucleotide sequence: TGTGCCAGCAGTCCTCGGACTAGCGGGAGGGCCAGAGAGACCCAGTACTTC. Translated, it gives CASSPRTSGRARETQYF.